This is a list of T cell receptor beta chains from one sample in a study of blood T cell repertoires in COVID-19. Profiling relied on immunoSEQ multiplex PCR, and the TCRdb table lists in-frame clones only, not all of them. The sample lists under 200,000 clones, around 74% seen once, with approximately 3% in the top ten. The sample comprised peripheral blood. The receptor source for this set is an elderly woman with acute or convalescent COVID-19. CDR3s include the opening cysteine and the closing phenylalanine or tryptophan. A D gene is named only where the DNA matches it firmly. Clone size is not always given. Where it is, it says once, few, many or a class for expanded clones.

NA	NA	TRBV2	TRBJ1-2	TGTGCCAGCACACAGAGCAACTATGGCTACACCTTC	CASTQSNYGYTF
NA	TRBD1	TRBV19	TRBJ1-4	TGTGCCAGTAGTATAACAGGGGTGACGAATGAAAAACTGTTTTTT	CASSITGVTNEKLFF
NA	TRBD2	TRBV5-4	TRBJ2-5	TGTGCCAGCAGCTCCATGCGGGGGGGGTACCAAGAGACCCAGTACTTC	CASSSMRGGYQETQYF
NA	NA	TRBV2	TRBJ2-1	TGTGCCAGCAGTGGACTACCCTCCGGGGGTTGGCAGTTCTTC	CASSGLPSGGWQFF
NA	NA	TRBV30	TRBJ2-7	TGTGCCCAAGGTGAGGACGGGAGAAAGGAGCAGTACTTC	CAQGEDGRKEQYF
NA	NA	TRBV6-5	TRBJ1-5	TGTGCCAGCAGCGGGAGGGCCTCAGGGCCCCAGCATTTT	CASSGRASGPQHF
NA	NA	TRBV19	TRBJ2-7	TGTGCCAGTAGTTCCCTCTATGGCTACGAGCAGTACTTC	CASSSLYGYEQYF
few	TRBD2	TRBV5-1	TRBJ2-5	TGCGCCAGCAGCTTGGTAACTAGCGGCGAGGGGGAGACCCAGTACTTC	CASSLVTSGEGETQYF
NA	TRBD1	TRBV6-5	TRBJ1-6	TGTGCCAGCAGTCCTCTACAGGGGGCCCATTCACCCCTCCACTTT	CASSPLQGAHSPLHF
NA	TRBD2	TRBV6-5	TRBJ2-7	TGTGCCAGTTGGGGTGGAGCGGGAGGATCCTACGAGCAGTACTTC	CASWGGAGGSYEQYF
few	TRBD2	TRBV28	TRBJ2-7	TGTGCCAGCAGTTTAATGGTAGCGGGGGGGTTGTACGAGCAGTACTTC	CASSLMVAGGLYEQYF